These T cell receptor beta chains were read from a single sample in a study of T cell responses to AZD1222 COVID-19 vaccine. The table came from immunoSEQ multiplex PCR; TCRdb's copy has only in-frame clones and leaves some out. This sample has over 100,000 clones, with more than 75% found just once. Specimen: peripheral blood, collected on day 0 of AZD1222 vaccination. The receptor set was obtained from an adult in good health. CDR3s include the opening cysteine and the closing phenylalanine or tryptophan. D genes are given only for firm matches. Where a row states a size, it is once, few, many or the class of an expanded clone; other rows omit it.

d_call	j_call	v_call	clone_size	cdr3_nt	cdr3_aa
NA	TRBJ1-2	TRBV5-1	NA	TGCGCCAGCAGCTTGGAGCAGAATTCTTTCTATGGCTACACCTTC	CASSLEQNSFYGYTF
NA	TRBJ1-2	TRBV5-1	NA	TGCGCCAGCAGCTCTTCTCGAAGTGGATACTATGGCTACACCTTC	CASSSSRSGYYGYTF
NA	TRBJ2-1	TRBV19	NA	TGTGCCAGTAGTATGAGGGCTTCCGGGACCAAAGCTCGGGAGCAGTTCTTC	CASSMRASGTKAREQFF
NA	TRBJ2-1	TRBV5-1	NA	TGCGCCAGCAGCTTGTTTGGGGGCCTGTCCTACAATGAGCAGTTCTTC	CASSLFGGLSYNEQFF
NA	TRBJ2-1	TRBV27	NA	TGTGCCAGCAGTTCCCCCCCAAGGAATGAGCAGTTCTTC	CASSSPPRNEQFF
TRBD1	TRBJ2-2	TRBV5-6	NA	TGTGCCAGCAGCCCCTACAGGGGCCCGAACACCGGGGAGCTGTTTTTT	CASSPYRGPNTGELFF
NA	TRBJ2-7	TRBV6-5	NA	TGTGCCAGCAGTTACCAAAAATTAGGGTACGAGCAGTACTTC	CASSYQKLGYEQYF
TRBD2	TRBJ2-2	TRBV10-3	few	TGTGCCATCAGCGGGGAACAGGGGAAAGCGGGGGGGAACACCGGGGAGCTGTTTTTT	CAISGEQGKAGGNTGELFF
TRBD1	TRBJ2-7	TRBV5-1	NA	TGCGCCAGCAGCTTGGGATTGGGGACAGCCTACGAGCAGTACTTC	CASSLGLGTAYEQYF
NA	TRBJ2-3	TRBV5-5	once	TGTGCCAGCAGCACGAACGGGTTCACAGATACGCAGTATTTT	CASSTNGFTDTQYF
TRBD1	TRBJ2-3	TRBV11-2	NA	TGTGCCAGCAGCTCATCGACAGGGTCAGATACGCAGTATTTT	CASSSSTGSDTQYF
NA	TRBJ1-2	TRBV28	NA	TGTGCCAGCAGTTTAGTTGACGGAAACTATGGCTACACCTTC	CASSLVDGNYGYTF
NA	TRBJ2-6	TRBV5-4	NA	TGTGCCAGCAGCATTGGAAGCTCTGGGGCCAACGTCCTGACTTTC	CASSIGSSGANVLTF
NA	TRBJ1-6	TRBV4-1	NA	TGCGCCAGCAGCCAAGATTGGGGTGGGGGATATAATTCACCCCTCCACTTT	CASSQDWGGGYNSPLHF
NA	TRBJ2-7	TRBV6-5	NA	TGTGCCAGCAGTTACGAGGGAGCCTTCTCCTACGAGCAGTACTTC	CASSYEGAFSYEQYF
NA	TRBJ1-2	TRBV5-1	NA	TGCGCCAGCAGCTTGTGGACAGCTAACTATGGCTACACCTTC	CASSLWTANYGYTF
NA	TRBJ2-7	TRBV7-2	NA	TGTGCCAGCAGCTTAACAGGGGACCCTCGGACTACCGAGCAGTACTTC	CASSLTGDPRTTEQYF
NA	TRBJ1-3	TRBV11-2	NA	TGTGCCAGCTCCGGCCTTCTCAGTAGCTCGGGAAACACCATATATTTT	CASSGLLSSSGNTIYF
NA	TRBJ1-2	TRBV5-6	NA	TGTGCCAGCAGCGCGAGGGTCTATGGCTACACCTTC	CASSARVYGYTF
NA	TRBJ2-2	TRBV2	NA	TGTGCCAGCAGTGAAGACAGGCCGACAATGAACACCGGGGAGCTGTTTTTT	CASSEDRPTMNTGELFF
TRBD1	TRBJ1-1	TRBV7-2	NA	TGTGCCAGCAGCTTAGGAAGCAGGGGGGGCACTGAAGCTTTCTTT	CASSLGSRGGTEAFF
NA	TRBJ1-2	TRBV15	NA	TGTGCCACCAGCAGACCCCGGACTGCCAACTATGGCTACACCTTC	CATSRPRTANYGYTF
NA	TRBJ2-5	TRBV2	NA	TGTGCCAGCAGTTATGTGGGGGCGCTGGGGACCCAGTACTTC	CASSYVGALGTQYF
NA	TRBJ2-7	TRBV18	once	TGTGCCAGCTCACCGCTAAGTAAATTCTACGAGCAGTACTTC	CASSPLSKFYEQYF
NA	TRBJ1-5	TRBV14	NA	TGTGCCAGCAGCGTTACTGGGTTCCCCGGCGAAAACAATCAGCCCCAGCATTTT	CASSVTGFPGENNQPQHF
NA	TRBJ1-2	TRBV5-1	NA	TGCGCCAGCAGCTTGGGCGGGGGCTACTATGGCTACACCTTC	CASSLGGGYYGYTF
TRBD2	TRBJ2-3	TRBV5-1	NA	TGCGCCAGCAGCTCTCTCCCCGGACTAGCGGGGGGTAGCACAGATACGCAGTATTTT	CASSSLPGLAGGSTDTQYF
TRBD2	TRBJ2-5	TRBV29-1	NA	TGCAGCGTTAGTCGGGGGGGGCAAGAGACCCAGTACTTC	CSVSRGGQETQYF
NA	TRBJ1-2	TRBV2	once	TGTGCCAGCAGTGACAGGGATAACTATGGCTACACCTTC	CASSDRDNYGYTF
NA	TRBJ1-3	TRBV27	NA	TGTGCCAGCACTACAGGGTCTGGAAACACCATATATTTT	CASTTGSGNTIYF
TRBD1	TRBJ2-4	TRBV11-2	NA	TGTGCCAGCAGCTTAGTATCGGGACAGGGGAAACTAGCCAAAAACATTCAGTACTTC	CASSLVSGQGKLAKNIQYF
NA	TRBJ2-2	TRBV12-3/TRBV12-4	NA	TGTGCCAGCTTTAAGGGGACCGGGGAGCTGTTTTTT	CASFKGTGELFF
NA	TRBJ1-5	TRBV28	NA	TGTGCCAGCAGTTTAACGGACCTCGGGAAGCCCCAGCATTTT	CASSLTDLGKPQHF
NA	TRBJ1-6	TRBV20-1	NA	TGCAGTGCTAGTCTACCAGGCCGAAGCTCCTATAATTCACCCCTCCACTTT	CSASLPGRSSYNSPLHF
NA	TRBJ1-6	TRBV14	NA	TGTGCCAGCAGCCAACGGGTCAAGAATTCACCCCTCCACTTT	CASSQRVKNSPLHF